These T cell receptor beta chains were read from a single sample in a study of CD8+CD57+ T cells in acquired aplastic anemia. TCRdb re-called the reads through MiXCR, storing one row per CDR3 protein. Among fewer than 200,000 distinct CDR3 sequences listed, about half were seen once. Sequenced material: sorted CD4+, CD8+, or CD8+CD57+ T cells (not recorded which) from PBMCs. These receptors were obtained from a human donor with aplastic anemia. Both conserved end residues are part of each CDR3. The D gene is left open where the match is weak. Size is omitted from some rows. Given values are once, few, many or a class for expanded clones.

d_call	clone_size	v_call	j_call	cdr3_aa	cdr3_nt
-	many	TRBV7-3	TRBJ1-1	CASSLKGDTEAFF	TGTGCCAGCAGCTTAAAAGGGGACACTGAAGCTTTCTTT
TRBD1	-	TRBV18	TRBJ1-5	CTSSVQGGGQPQHF	TGTACCAGCTCTGTCCAGGGGGGCGGTCAGCCCCAGCATTTT
TRBD1	many	TRBV12-3/TRBV12-4	TRBJ2-7	CASSSTTGGAGYEQYF	TGTGCCAGCAGTTCCACTACAGGGGGCGCGGGTTACGAGCAGTACTTC
TRBD1	-	TRBV20-1	TRBJ1-5	CSASRDREVQPQHF	TGCAGTGCTAGTAGGGACAGGGAGGTGCAGCCCCAGCATTTT
-	many	TRBV2	TRBJ1-6	CACGFGGNSPLHF	TGTGCCTGCGGGTTCGGCGGGAATTCACCCCTCCACTTT
-	-	TRBV7-9	TRBJ1-3	CASSLDPRNTIYF	TGTGCCAGCAGCTTAGACCCACGAAACACCATATATTTT
-	many	TRBV19	TRBJ1-1	CASSMSLRNTEAFF	TGTGCCAGTAGTATGTCGCTCAGGAACACTGAAGCTTTCTTT
-	-	TRBV9	TRBJ2-3	CASSTPTDTQYF	TGTGCCAGCAGCACGCCGACAGATACGCAGTATTTT
-	many	TRBV15	TRBJ1-1	CATSRDRGGGTHTEAFF	TGTGCCACCAGCAGAGATCGGGGGGGGGGGACGCACACTGAAGCTTTCTTT
-	-	TRBV7-8	TRBJ2-5	CASSSLREGRTKTTQYF	TGTGCCAGCAGCTCCCTCCGAGAGGGGCGGACAAAGACGACCCAGTACTTC
-	few	TRBV29-1	TRBJ1-5	CKRTVRNQPQHF	TGCAAACGGACGGTGCGCAATCAGCCCCAGCATTTT
-	-	TRBV15	TRBJ1-6	CATSSFRQGLDSPLHF	TGTGCCACCAGCAGTTTTCGGCAGGGCTTAGATTCACCCCTCCACTTT
TRBD1	-	TRBV10-3	TRBJ1-1	CAISAGTGISGNTEAFF	TGTGCCATCAGTGCCGGGACAGGGATTTCGGGAAACACTGAAGCTTTCTTT
-	many	TRBV20-1	TRBJ1-1	CSATKGHKNTEAFF	TGCAGTGCTACAAAGGGGCATAAGAACACTGAAGCTTTCTTT
TRBD1	-	TRBV15	TRBJ1-2	CATSRPFPGQGGGYTF	TGTGCCACCAGCAGACCATTTCCGGGACAGGGGGGTGGCTACACCTTC
TRBD2	-	TRBV2	TRBJ2-3	CASSAIAGASTDTQYF	TGTGCCAGCAGTGCCATAGCGGGCGCTAGCACAGATACGCAGTATTTT
-	-	TRBV10-3	TRBJ1-6	CAISLDSEGVSPLHF	TGTGCCATCAGTTTGGACAGTGAAGGGGTTTCACCCCTCCATTTT
-	-	TRBV4-1	TRBJ2-7	CASSQDLPGAYEQYF	TGCGCCAGCAGCCAAGACCTACCAGGAGCCTACGAGCAGTACTTC
-	many	TRBV19	TRBJ1-3	CASSRSGSGNTIYF	TGTGCCAGTTCCCGTTCAGGCTCTGGAAACACCATATATTTT
TRBD2	-	TRBV24-1	TRBJ2-1	CATSPPEGGSGQFF	TGTGCCACCAGTCCCCCGGAGGGCGGGAGTGGGCAGTTCTTC
-	-	TRBV19	TRBJ2-7	CASSRQISYEQYF	TGTGCCAGTAGTAGACAGATCTCCTACGAGCAGTACTTC
-	-	TRBV25-1	TRBJ2-1	CASSDSYSYNEQFF	TGTGCCAGCAGTGATTCCTACTCCTACAATGAGCAGTTCTTC
-	-	TRBV19	TRBJ1-1	CASSTGPTLNTEAFF	TGTGCCAGTAGCACCGGACCTACTTTGAACACTGAAGCTTTCTTT
-	many	TRBV4-1	TRBJ1-2	CASSHQNYGYTF	TGCGCCAGCAGCCATCAAAACTATGGCTACACCTTC
-	-	TRBV5-1	TRBJ2-7	CASSFLGTYEQYF	TGCGCCAGCAGCTTCCTGGGAACCTACGAGCAGTACTTC
-	many	TRBV7-3	TRBJ2-3	CASSQRSARTDTQYF	TGTGCCAGCAGCCAGCGGTCCGCACGCACAGATACGCAGTATTTT
TRBD1	-	TRBV9	TRBJ1-1	CASSVVGGFLNTEAFF	TGTGCCAGCAGCGTAGTAGGGGGCTTCCTGAACACTGAAGCTTTCTTT
-	few	TRBV25-1	TRBJ1-2	CASSEGWVNYGYTF	TGTGCCAGCAGTGAAGGGTGGGTTAACTATGGCTACACCTTC
-	-	TRBV10-2	TRBJ1-1	CASSESTGGGNTEAFF	TGCGCCAGCAGTGAGTCGACAGGAGGTGGGAACACTGAAGCTTTCTTT
-	-	TRBV5-1	TRBJ2-3	CASSLGLGGADTQYF	TGCGCCAGCAGCTTGGGTTTGGGTGGTGCAGATACGCAGTATTTT
TRBD2	few	TRBV7-6	TRBJ2-7	CASSQTSGRAYEQYF	TGTGCCAGCAGCCAGACTAGCGGGAGGGCGTACGAGCAGTACTTC
TRBD2	-	TRBV6-1	TRBJ2-7	CASSRAGGPHEQYF	TGTGCCAGCAGTCGAGCGGGAGGGCCACACGAGCAGTACTTC
TRBD2	few	TRBV29-1	TRBJ2-7	CSVEIAGVSYEQYF	TGCAGCGTTGAAATAGCGGGAGTCTCCTACGAGCAGTACTTC
-	-	TRBV20-1	TRBJ1-5	CSARGGSKPQHF	TGCAGTGCTAGAGGGGGTTCGAAGCCCCAGCATTTT
TRBD1	-	TRBV15	TRBJ1-5	CATRGQGNQPQHF	TGTGCCACAAGGGGACAGGGGAATCAGCCCCAGCATTTT
-	-	TRBV15	TRBJ2-7	CATSRELGAYEQYF	TGTGCCACCAGCAGAGAGCTAGGTGCCTACGAGCAGTACTTC
-	-	TRBV19	TRBJ1-4	CASNLGLAEEKLFF	TGTGCCAGTAATTTGGGCCTCGCGGAGGAAAAATTGTTTTTT
-	many	TRBV7-9	TRBJ2-6	CASSLGVGGLSGANVLTF	TGTGCCAGCAGCTTAGGCGTGGGGGGACTCTCTGGGGCCAACGTCCTGACTTTC
-	-	TRBV10-1	TRBJ2-7	CASSPEILEQYF	TGCGCCAGCAGCCCCGAGATCCTCGAGCAGTACTTC
-	few	TRBV19	TRBJ1-6	CASSPLYNSPLHF	TGTGCCAGTAGTCCATTATATAATTCACCTCTCCACTTT
-	-	TRBV20-1	TRBJ1-2	CSARGDRSDYGYTF	TGCAGTGCTAGAGGTGACAGGTCGGATTATGGCTACACCTTC